The 12 T cell receptor beta chains below come from one sample, sequenced in a study of blood T cells in healthy people across ages. Sample-barcoded 5' priming and a J-beta primer mix drove a second PCR of about 6 to 12 cycles. TCRdb re-called the 5' RACE reads through MiXCR, storing one row per CDR3 protein. The profile shows about 570,000 distinct CDR3 sequences, about 28% of them singletons. The data were also submitted as part of a second study, on T cells of mothers and their children.

Sequenced: blood. These receptors were obtained from a boy under 10 years old in good health.

This clonotype was observed a few times. The chain combines TRBV24-1 with TRBJ2-4, with D possibly being TRBD1 (6 bases). The germline CDR1 and CDR2 sequences are KGHDR and SFDVKD. Trimming removed 8 bases at V and 0 bases at J, with 13 bases between. This CDR3 has 15 amino acids. CDR3 DNA: TGTGCCACCAACGACAGGCGCCGAGCCAAAAACATTCAGTACTTC. Protein sequence: CATNDRRRAKNIQYF.

This clonotype came up a few times. The rearrangement links TRBV5-4 to TRBJ2-7; possibly TRBD2 for D (6 bases). The end of the DNA aligns better with TRBJ2-1, so the J call may be wrong. The CDR3 consists of 14 residues. Germline CDR1 reads SGHNT; CDR2 reads YYREEE (reference sequence). The DNA of the CDR3 is TGTGCCAGCAGCCGGGACTCCCCTTACAATGAGCAGTTCTTC. Residues: CASSRDSPYNEQFF.

The chain employs TRBV11-2 and TRBJ2-5; D is uncertain. CDR1 and CDR2 (germline): SGHAT, FQNNGV. Trimming took off 9 bases at V and 5 bases at J, with 22 bases between the two ends. CDR3 size: 15 residues. CDR3 loop: CASTALGLGRETQYF. The CDR3 coding sequence is TGTGCCAGTACTGCCCTAGGGTTGGGAAGGGAGACCCAGTACTTC.

The chain employs TRBV10-3 and TRBJ2-3; D gene uncertain. The germline gives CDR1 ENHRY, CDR2 SYGVKD. Trimming pared 5 bases from V and 6 bases from J, leaving 9 bases between. CDR3 length: 12 amino acids. CDR3 protein: CAISPRGDTQYF. The CDR3 DNA reads TGTGCCATCAGTCCGAGAGGCGATACGCAGTATTTT.

The rearrangement uses TRBV9 and TRBJ1-2; tentatively, D is TRBD1 (5 bases). V shed 3 bases and J shed 9 bases, with 18 bases lying between them. Germline V lookup: CDR1 SGDLS, CDR2 YYNGEE. The CDR3 runs 14 residues. The CDR3 protein is CASSGWHGASSYTF. The CDR3 DNA reads as TGTGCCAGCAGCGGGTGGCACGGGGCGAGTAGCTACACCTTC.

The chain is built from TRBV20-1 and TRBJ2-2, with unresolved D. The CDR3 consists of 14 residues. V shed 0 bases and J shed 3 bases, with 8 bases lying between them. Per germline, CDR1 DFQATT and CDR2 SNEGSKA (reference sequence). CDR3 in DNA: TGCAGTGCTAGAGATCTTGGGGACACCGGGGAGCTGTTTTTT. Translated: CSARDLGDTGELFF.

This clonotype was counted a few times. The rearrangement joins TRBV21-1 to TRBJ2-4. TRBV21-1 is a known pseudogene. CDR3 length: 13 residues. The CDR3: CASSKVSRDIQYF. The DNA of the CDR3 is TGTGCCAGCAGCAAAGTGTCTAGGGACATTCAGTACTTC.

The V and J genes are TRBV20-1 and TRBJ2-5, with 8 positions matching TRBD1. The DNA end favors TRBJ2-7, so the J call may be wrong. The germline CDR1 and CDR2 sequences are DFQATT and SNEGSKA (reference sequence). The CDR3 covers 17 residues. The CDR3 DNA sequence: TGCAGTGCTAGAGATAGCCAGGGGGCGATTGCTGGCGGCGAGCAGTACTTC. The encoded protein is CSARDSQGAIAGGEQYF.

The chain is built from TRBV3-1 and TRBJ2-1; TRBD2 matches at 9 bases. Per the germline V gene, CDR1 is LGHDT and CDR2 is YNNKEL (reference sequence). The CDR3 is made up of 17 amino acids. V lost 4 bases, J lost 6 bases, and 13 bases stayed unmatched. CDR3 DNA sequence: TGTGCCAGCAGCCCACAGTCCACTAGCGGGCCCTTCAATGAGCAGTTCTTC. As protein: CASSPQSTSGPFNEQFF.

Worth noting for this clonotype: A much more abundant neighbour one base away suggests this may be a read error. The rearrangement uses TRBV10-3 and TRBJ2-5, with D possibly TRBD1 on 6 matching bases. Germline CDR1 reads ENHRY; CDR2 reads SYGVKD. Trimming shortened V by 0 bases and J by 2 bases, and 7 bases separated the two germline ends. This CDR3 comprises 14 residues. In DNA form, the CDR3 reads TGTGCCATCAGTGAGTCCACAGGGCAAGAGACCCAGTACTTC. This encodes CAISESTGQETQYF.

This chain connects TRBV27 to TRBJ2-7, with D possibly matching TRBD1 (6 bases). Trimming cost V 5 bases and J 4 bases, with 18 bases left between them. This CDR3 is built from 15 residues. Per germline, CDR1 MNHEY and CDR2 SMNVEV (reference sequence). The CDR3 DNA follows: TGTGCCAGCAGTCCCTCCCGGACAGAGCGATACGAGCAGTACTTC. Its translation is CASSPSRTERYEQYF.

This chain links TRBV7-2 with TRBJ2-7, with 8 nucleotides matching TRBD2. This CDR3 contains 13 residues. Germline CDR1 is SGHTA and CDR2 is FQGNSA. J lost 5 bases, V lost 5 bases, and 5 bases had no gene match. CDR3 sequence: CASSPRTSHEQYF. In DNA, the CDR3 is TGTGCCAGCAGCCCCCGGACTAGCCACGAGCAGTACTTC. Using reference TRBV7-2 and TRBJ2-7 for the parts outside the CDR3, the full variable domain is GAGVSQSPSNKVTEKGKDVELRCDPISGHTALYWYRQSLGQGLEFLIYFQGNSAPDKSGLPSDRFSAERTGGSVSTLTIQRTQQEDSAVYLCASSPRTSHEQYFGPGTRLTVT.